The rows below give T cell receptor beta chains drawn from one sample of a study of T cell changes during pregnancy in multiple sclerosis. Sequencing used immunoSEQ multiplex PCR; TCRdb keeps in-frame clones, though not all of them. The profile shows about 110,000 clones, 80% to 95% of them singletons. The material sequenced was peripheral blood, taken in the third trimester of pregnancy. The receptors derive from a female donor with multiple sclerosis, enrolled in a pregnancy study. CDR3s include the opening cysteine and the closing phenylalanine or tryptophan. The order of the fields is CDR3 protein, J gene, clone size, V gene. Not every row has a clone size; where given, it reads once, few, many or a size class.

CDR3aa: CASSLNPDSPLHF
j_gene: TRBJ1-6
abundance: once
v_gene: TRBV7-6

CDR3aa: CASSDAGEGEQYF
j_gene: TRBJ2-7
abundance: NA
v_gene: TRBV2

CDR3aa: CASREDSNQPQHF
j_gene: TRBJ1-5
abundance: NA
v_gene: TRBV2

CDR3aa: CSAPTAAKAFF
j_gene: TRBJ1-1
abundance: NA
v_gene: TRBV20-1

CDR3aa: CSGGVQETQYF
j_gene: TRBJ2-5
abundance: NA
v_gene: TRBV20-1

CDR3aa: CASSYGTAMNTEAFF
j_gene: TRBJ1-1
abundance: NA
v_gene: TRBV6-5

CDR3aa: CASSIKTSGRNEQFF
j_gene: TRBJ2-1
abundance: NA
v_gene: TRBV19

CDR3aa: CASSPSRADTQYF
j_gene: TRBJ2-3
abundance: NA
v_gene: TRBV5-6

CDR3aa: CSVERQSNWVETQYF
j_gene: TRBJ2-5
abundance: NA
v_gene: TRBV29-1

CDR3aa: CATGQGNTEAFF
j_gene: TRBJ1-1
abundance: medium-sized
v_gene: TRBV15